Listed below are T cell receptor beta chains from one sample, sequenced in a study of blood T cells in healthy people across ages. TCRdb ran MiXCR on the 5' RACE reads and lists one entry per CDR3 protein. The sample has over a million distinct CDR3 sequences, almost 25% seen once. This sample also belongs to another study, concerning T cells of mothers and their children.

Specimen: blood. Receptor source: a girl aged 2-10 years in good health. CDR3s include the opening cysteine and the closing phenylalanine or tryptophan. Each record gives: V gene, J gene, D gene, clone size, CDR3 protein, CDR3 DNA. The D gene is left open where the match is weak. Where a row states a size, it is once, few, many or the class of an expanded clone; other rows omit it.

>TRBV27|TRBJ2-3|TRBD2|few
CASSWRTSGSGDTQYF
TGTGCCAGCAGTTGGAGGACTAGCGGGAGCGGGGATACGCAGTATTTT
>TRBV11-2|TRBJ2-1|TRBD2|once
CACSSRREVSYNEQFF
TGTGCCTGCAGCTCTCGGCGGGAGGTCTCCTACAATGAGCAGTTCTTC
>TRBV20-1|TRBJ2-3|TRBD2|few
CSAPTSVEVDTQYF
TGCAGTGCTCCGACTAGCGTTGAAGTAGATACGCAGTATTTT
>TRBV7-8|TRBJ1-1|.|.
CASSAIGGLKAFF
TGTGCCAGCAGCGCAATCGGGGGCCTCAAAGCTTTCTTT
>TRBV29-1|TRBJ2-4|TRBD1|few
CSGGDREKNIQYF
TGCAGCGGCGGCGACAGGGAAAAAAACATTCAGTACTTC
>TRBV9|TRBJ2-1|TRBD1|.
CASSVQGVSYNEQFF
TGTGCCAGCAGCGTTCAGGGGGTGTCATACAATGAGCAGTTCTTC
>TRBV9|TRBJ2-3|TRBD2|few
CASSDRLAGGPDTQYF
TGTGCCAGCAGCGACCGACTAGCGGGGGGGCCAGATACGCAGTATTTT
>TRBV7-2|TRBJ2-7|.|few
CASSPGVIYEQYF
TGTGCCAGCAGCCCGGGGGTCATCTACGAGCAGTACTTC
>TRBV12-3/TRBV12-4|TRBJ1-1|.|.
CASSPNGLGDTEAFF
TGTGCCAGCAGTCCAAATGGATTGGGGGATACTGAAGCTTTCTTT
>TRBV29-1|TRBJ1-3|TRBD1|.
CSVDTGDNSGNTIYF
TGCAGCGTTGATACAGGGGATAACTCTGGAAACACCATATATTTT
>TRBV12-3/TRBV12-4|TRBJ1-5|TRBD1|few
CASTQTGSDQPQHF
TGTGCCAGCACCCAGACAGGGAGCGATCAGCCCCAGCATTTT
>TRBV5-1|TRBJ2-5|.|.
CASKTDTPAETQYF
TGCGCCAGCAAAACCGACACTCCGGCGGAGACCCAGTACTTC
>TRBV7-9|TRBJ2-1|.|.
CASSLRDTYNEQFF
TGTGCCAGCAGCTTAAGGGACACTTACAATGAGCAGTTCTTC
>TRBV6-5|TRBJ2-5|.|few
CASSYRGRRETQYF
TGTGCCAGCAGTTACCGGGGTCGGAGGGAGACCCAGTACTTC
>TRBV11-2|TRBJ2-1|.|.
CASSSFGSGTGNEQFF
TGTGCCAGCAGCTCCTTTGGTAGCGGGACAGGGAATGAGCAGTTCTTC
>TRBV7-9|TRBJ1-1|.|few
CASGLPVGMNTEAFF
TGTGCCAGCGGCTTACCTGTGGGGATGAACACTGAAGCTTTCTTT
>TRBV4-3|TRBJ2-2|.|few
CASSQEPRGSNTGELFF
TGCGCCAGCAGCCAAGAGCCCCGGGGGTCCAACACCGGGGAGCTGTTTTTT
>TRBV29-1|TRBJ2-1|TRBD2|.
CSVDFGLAGNNEQFF
TGCAGCGTTGACTTTGGACTAGCGGGAAACAATGAGCAGTTCTTC
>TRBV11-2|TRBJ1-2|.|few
CASTTQGSGGYTF
TGTGCCAGCACCACACAGGGAAGTGGTGGCTACACCTTC
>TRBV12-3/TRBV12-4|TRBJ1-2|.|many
CASSLGTDYGYTF
TGTGCCAGCAGCCTCGGGACGGACTATGGCTACACCTTC
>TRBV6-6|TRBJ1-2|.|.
CASSYWGSSYGYTF
TGTGCCAGCAGTTACTGGGGTTCCTCCTATGGCTACACCTTC
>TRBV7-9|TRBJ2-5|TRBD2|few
CASSLVSSQGGKETQYF
TGTGCCAGCAGCTTAGTTTCAAGCCAGGGAGGGAAGGAGACCCAGTACTTC
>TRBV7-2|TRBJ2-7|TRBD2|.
CASSLVASGVPYEQYF
TGTGCCAGCAGCTTAGTGGCTAGCGGGGTTCCCTACGAGCAGTACTTC
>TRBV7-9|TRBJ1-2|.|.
CASSFSNDGYTF
TGTGCCAGCAGCTTTTCAAACGATGGCTACACCTTC
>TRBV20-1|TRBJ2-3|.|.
CSARGSDTQYF
TGCAGTGCCAGGGGATCAGATACGCAGTATTTT
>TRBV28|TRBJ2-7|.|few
CASRKVTVTYEQYF
TGTGCCAGCAGAAAAGTGACAGTAACCTACGAGCAGTACTTC